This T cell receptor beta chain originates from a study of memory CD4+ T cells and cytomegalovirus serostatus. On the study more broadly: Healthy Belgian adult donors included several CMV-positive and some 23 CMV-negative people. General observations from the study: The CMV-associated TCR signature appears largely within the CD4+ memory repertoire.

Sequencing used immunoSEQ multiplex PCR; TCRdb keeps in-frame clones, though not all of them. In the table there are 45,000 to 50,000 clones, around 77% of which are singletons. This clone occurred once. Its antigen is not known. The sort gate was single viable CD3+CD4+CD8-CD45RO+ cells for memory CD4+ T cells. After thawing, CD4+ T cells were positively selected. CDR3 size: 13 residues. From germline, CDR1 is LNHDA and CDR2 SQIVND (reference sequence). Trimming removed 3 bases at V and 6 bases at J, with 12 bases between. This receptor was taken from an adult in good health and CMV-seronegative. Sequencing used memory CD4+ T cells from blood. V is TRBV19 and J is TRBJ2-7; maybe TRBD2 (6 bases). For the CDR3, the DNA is TGTGCCAGTAGTATCGGGACTCTCAGCGAGCAGTACTTC. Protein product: CASSIGTLSEQYF.